The rows below give T cell receptor beta chains drawn from one sample of a study of cytomegalovirus exposure and HLA in healthy donors. The table came from immunoSEQ multiplex PCR; TCRdb's copy has only in-frame clones and leaves some out. In the table there are around 90,000 clones, roughly 63% of which are singletons. The sample consisted of PBMCs. The receptor source for this set is a woman aged 45-65 years in good health and CMV-seropositive. Both conserved end residues are part of each CDR3. The D gene is left open where the match is weak. Expanded clones are given a class, and other clones once, few, many or no size at all.

V gene	J gene	D gene	clone size	CDR3 protein	CDR3 DNA
TRBV6-5	TRBJ1-2	NA	once	CASSYEVGDYGYTF	TGTGCCAGCAGTTACGAGGTGGGAGACTATGGCTACACCTTC
TRBV28	TRBJ1-3	NA	NA	CASSLTGGRTIYF	TGTGCCAGCAGTTTAACTGGGGGCCGGACCATATATTTT
TRBV10-2	TRBJ1-1	TRBD1	NA	CASSDYRDRGLLEAFF	TGCGCCAGCAGTGATTATCGGGACAGGGGGCTTCTTGAAGCTTTCTTT
TRBV5-4	TRBJ2-7	TRBD2	NA	CASSFSGGLEDEQYF	TGTGCCAGCAGCTTTAGCGGGGGTCTCGAGGACGAGCAGTACTTC
TRBV6-5	TRBJ1-1	NA	NA	CASSPSDSAYTEAFF	TGTGCCAGCAGCCCCTCCGACAGCGCTTACACTGAAGCTTTCTTT
TRBV6-1	TRBJ1-3	TRBD1	NA	CASSEGGTAGNTIYF	TGTGCCAGCAGTGAAGGTGGGACAGCTGGAAACACCATATATTTT
TRBV11-3	TRBJ2-2	NA	NA	CASSRTVAGELFF	TGTGCCAGCAGCCGGACAGTGGCCGGGGAGCTGTTTTTT
TRBV5-1	TRBJ1-1	NA	NA	CASSLGPGDPEAFF	TGCGCCAGCAGCTTGGGACCAGGGGATCCTGAAGCTTTCTTT
TRBV5-8	TRBJ2-3	TRBD1	NA	CASSFRDSRTDTQYF	TGTGCCAGCAGCTTCCGGGACAGCCGTACAGATACGCAGTATTTT
TRBV6-1	TRBJ2-3	TRBD2	NA	CASSVDRRGVAGEYTDTQYF	TGTGCCAGCAGTGTTGATCGACGCGGAGTTGCGGGGGAGTACACAGATACGCAGTATTTT
TRBV7-8	TRBJ1-1	NA	NA	CASSEIRNTEAFF	TGTGCCAGCAGCGAAATTAGGAACACTGAAGCTTTCTTT
TRBV29-1	TRBJ2-3	TRBD2	few	CSVEELAGGITDTQYF	TGCAGCGTTGAAGAGCTAGCGGGGGGTATCACAGATACGCAGTATTTT
TRBV6-1	TRBJ1-1	NA	once	CASSEGPYGDTEAFF	TGTGCCAGCAGTGAAGGGCCTTACGGGGACACTGAAGCTTTCTTT
TRBV2	TRBJ2-5	TRBD2	NA	CASSPLAEETQYF	TGTGCCAGCAGCCCACTAGCGGAAGAGACCCAGTACTTC
TRBV19	TRBJ1-2	TRBD1	NA	CASSIGTGVGSGYTF	TGTGCCAGTAGTATAGGGACAGGGGTTGGCTCTGGCTACACCTTC
TRBV5-1	TRBJ1-2	NA	NA	CASSLVEAETGYTF	TGCGCCAGCAGCTTGGTGGAGGCGGAAACTGGCTACACCTTC
TRBV6-1	TRBJ1-2	TRBD1	NA	CASSDPDRGYGYTF	TGTGCCAGCAGCGACCCTGACAGGGGGTATGGCTACACCTTC
TRBV7-8	TRBJ1-6	NA	NA	CASSLDRSFSPLHF	TGTGCCAGCAGCTTAGACCGGAGCTTTTCACCCCTCCACTTT
TRBV6-1	TRBJ1-5	NA	NA	CASSDPRGGNQPQHF	TGTGCCAGCAGTGATCCCCGGGGAGGCAATCAGCCCCAGCATTTT
TRBV5-1	TRBJ1-4	TRBD1	many	CASSPYRGGTNEKLFF	TGCGCCAGCAGCCCCTACAGGGGGGGAACTAATGAAAAACTGTTTTTT
TRBV5-8	TRBJ1-1	NA	NA	CASSLGGRGWAEAFF	TGTGCCAGCAGCTTGGGTGGCAGGGGTTGGGCTGAAGCTTTCTTT
TRBV29-1	TRBJ2-2	NA	NA	CSVGGGGRPGELFF	TGCAGCGTTGGCGGAGGGGGCCGACCCGGGGAGCTGTTTTTT
TRBV10-3	TRBJ2-7	NA	NA	CAISAVGGSSYEQYF	TGTGCCATCAGTGCGGTGGGGGGAAGCTCCTACGAGCAGTACTTC
TRBV25-1	TRBJ1-1	NA	NA	CASNPSRGWQRAFF	TGTGCCAGCAACCCCTCCCGGGGGTGGCAGAGAGCTTTCTTT
TRBV28	TRBJ2-5	NA	NA	CASSLPQGIGETQYF	TGTGCCAGCAGTTTACCTCAGGGGATCGGGGAGACCCAGTACTTC
TRBV7-9	TRBJ1-4	TRBD1	NA	CASSLGQGAEKLFF	TGTGCCAGCAGCTTAGGACAGGGGGCTGAAAAACTGTTTTTT
TRBV14	TRBJ2-7	NA	NA	CASSQAQGNEQYF	TGTGCCAGCAGCCAAGCACAGGGAAACGAGCAGTACTTC
TRBV7-9	TRBJ1-6	TRBD1	NA	CASSQKGTGSPLHF	TGTGCCAGCAGCCAGAAGGGGACAGGTTCACCCCTCCACTTT
TRBV30	TRBJ1-1	NA	once	CAWSVAENTEAFF	TGTGCCTGGAGTGTAGCCGAGAACACTGAAGCTTTCTTT
TRBV28	TRBJ1-2	TRBD1	few	CASTLLDRGNYGYTF	TGTGCCAGCACCCTACTTGACAGGGGGAACTATGGCTACACCTTC
TRBV6-1	TRBJ2-1	TRBD1	NA	CATGARTGSFNEQFF	TGTGCCACCGGGGCCCGGACAGGCTCGTTCAATGAGCAGTTCTTC
TRBV28	TRBJ1-6	NA	NA	CASSLPHRVRSPLHF	TGTGCCAGCAGTTTACCCCACAGGGTGCGATCACCCCTCCACTTT
TRBV5-6	TRBJ1-4	NA	NA	CASSTRDGGPTTNEKLFF	TGTGCCAGCAGCACCCGGGACGGGGGGCCAACAACTAATGAAAAACTGTTTTTT
TRBV10-1	TRBJ1-1	TRBD1	NA	CASKSRQGAPRVEAFF	TGCGCCAGCAAATCACGTCAGGGGGCCCCTCGTGTTGAAGCTTTCTTT
TRBV6-1	TRBJ2-3	TRBD2	NA	CASRLAGGHQDTQYF	TGTGCCAGCAGACTAGCGGGGGGGCATCAAGATACGCAGTATTTT
TRBV6-5	TRBJ2-7	NA	NA	CASRGDPYEQYF	TGTGCCAGCAGGGGCGATCCCTACGAGCAGTACTTC
TRBV4-3	TRBJ2-2	TRBD1	few	CASSRLTGDAGELFF	TGCGCCAGCAGCCGACTAACAGGGGACGCCGGGGAGCTGTTTTTT
TRBV28	TRBJ1-3	NA	NA	CASSLLGASRKGIFSGNTIYF	TGTGCCAGCAGTTTATTAGGGGCATCTCGAAAAGGGATTTTTTCTGGAAACACCATATATTTT
TRBV5-1	TRBJ1-1	NA	NA	CASRGYSTEAFF	TGCGCCAGCAGGGGCTATAGCACTGAAGCTTTCTTT
TRBV4-1	TRBJ1-4	NA	NA	CASSQAEINEKLFF	TGCGCCAGCAGCCAAGCGGAGATTAATGAAAAACTGTTTTTT
TRBV27	TRBJ2-1	TRBD2	NA	CASSALLAGGPNEQFF	TGTGCCAGCAGTGCCCTACTAGCGGGGGGGCCCAATGAGCAGTTCTTC
TRBV20-1	TRBJ1-2	NA	NA	CSARGVGYTF	TGCAGTGCTAGAGGCGTGGGCTACACCTTC
TRBV5-6	TRBJ1-4	NA	few	CASSLSGLGEKLFF	TGTGCCAGCAGCTTATCAGGTCTGGGTGAAAAACTGTTTTTT
TRBV4-2	TRBJ2-1	TRBD2	NA	CASSQLAGPYNEQFF	TGTGCCAGCAGCCAACTAGCGGGTCCCTACAATGAGCAGTTCTTC
TRBV27	TRBJ1-2	NA	NA	CASSLWGAGTSYGYTF	TGTGCCAGCAGTTTATGGGGCGCCGGGACATCTTATGGCTACACCTTC
TRBV2	TRBJ2-2	NA	few	CASRKGLARDTGELFF	TGTGCCAGCAGGAAGGGGCTAGCGCGGGACACCGGGGAGCTGTTTTTT
TRBV7-9	TRBJ1-5	TRBD1	NA	CASSLVRDRGRDGNQPQHF	TGTGCCAGCAGCTTAGTAAGGGACAGGGGGCGCGATGGCAATCAGCCCCAGCATTTT
TRBV19	TRBJ2-7	NA	NA	CASSQTEYEQYF	TGTGCCAGTAGCCAGACAGAGTACGAGCAGTACTTC
TRBV6-5	TRBJ2-3	TRBD2	NA	CASSYSASGVTDTQYF	TGTGCCAGCAGTTACTCGGCTAGCGGGGTCACAGATACGCAGTATTTT
TRBV28	TRBJ1-1	NA	NA	CASSLANDRLMNTEAFF	TGTGCCAGCAGTTTAGCTAATGACAGGCTTATGAACACTGAAGCTTTCTTT
TRBV4-2	TRBJ2-3	NA	few	CASSQLALDTQYF	TGTGCCAGCAGCCAATTAGCATTGGATACGCAGTATTTT
TRBV4-2	TRBJ1-6	NA	few	CASSQDWREGSPLHF	TGTGCCAGCAGCCAAGATTGGAGGGAGGGATCACCCCTCCACTTT
TRBV9	TRBJ1-1	NA	NA	CASSVENRMNTEAFF	TGTGCCAGCAGCGTAGAGAACAGGATGAACACTGAAGCTTTCTTT
TRBV5-1	TRBJ2-7	TRBD2	many	CASSGGVLNSPYEQYF	TGCGCCAGCAGCGGGGGGGTCCTCAACTCCCCCTACGAGCAGTACTTC
TRBV18	TRBJ2-3	NA	NA	CASSPTPGGQGTDTQYF	TGTGCCAGCTCACCTACCCCGGGGGGCCAGGGGACAGATACGCAGTATTTT
TRBV5-1	TRBJ1-1	NA	NA	CASSLAIQNTEAFF	TGCGCCAGCAGCTTGGCCATCCAGAACACTGAAGCTTTCTTT
TRBV30	TRBJ1-4	NA	NA	CAWSGPRAASGEKLFF	TGTGCCTGGAGTGGCCCGCGGGCCGCTTCGGGTGAAAAACTGTTTTTT